This T cell receptor (beta chain) was documented in a study of T cells in Graves' hyperthyroidism and ophthalmopathy. TCR beta CDR3 regions were amplified from RNA. HTBI primers were the set used in a first-round RT-PCR of the TCR CDR3. TCRdb reanalysed the multiplex PCR reads using MiXCR and keeps one entry per CDR3 protein. Of under 350,000 distinct CDR3 sequences listed, roughly 21% are singletons. Patients with uncontrolled infections, other autoimmune diseases, pregnancy or lactation were excluded. Germline assignment: CDR1 DFQATT and CDR2 SNEGSKA (reference sequence). Trimming pared 6 bases from V and 3 bases from J, leaving 14 bases between. The CDR3 extends over 13 amino acids.

This receptor was identified in a woman aged 45-59 years with Graves' hyperthyroidism. Sequencing used blood. The gene calls are TRBV20-1 and TRBJ1-1; a weak D match, TRBD1 (5 bases). Here the CDR3 reads CSAWSGGDTEAFF. CDR3 bases: TGCAGTGCGTGGTCTGGGGGGGACACTGAAGCTTTCTTT.